This T cell receptor beta chain was found in a study of blood T cell repertoires in COVID-19. The CDR3 runs to 16 residues. Germline V gives CDR1 LGHNA, CDR2 YSLEER. Trimming stripped 0 bases from V and 0 bases from J, with 9 bases between. The assay was immunoSEQ multiplex PCR, and TCRdb's table has in-frame clones only and misses some. The data contain some 83,000 clones, about 82% of them singletons. This receptor was obtained from a man aged 50 to 59 with active COVID-19. This sequence joins TRBV4-3 and TRBJ1-3, with TRBD1 as a possible D gene (5 bases). The material sequenced was peripheral blood. CDR3 sequence (DNA): TGCGCCAGCAGCCAAGAAGTGACAGCCTCTGGAAACACCATATATTTT. It specifies CASSQEVTASGNTIYF.